This T cell receptor (beta chain) was obtained from a study of CD8+CD57+ T cells in acquired aplastic anemia. Study-level background: Mean DNA quantity obtained from sorted CD4+ and CD8+ cells was around 2.9 ug.

The patients chosen for sequencing had shown expansion of CD8+CD57+ cells (detected by flow cytometry). Genomic DNA was employed as the template in profiling TCR beta VDJ and CDR3. TCRdb independently ran MiXCR on the reads; one entry per CDR3 protein. Seen here are approximately 190,000 distinct CDR3 sequences, 48% observed once, and the top ten hold 9.7%. The length of the CDR3 is 14 residues. Trimming removed 7 bases from V and 0 bases from J, with 12 bases in between. CDR1 and CDR2 (germline): SNHLY, FYNNEI. Study-wide results and caveats: Simpson's diversity of CD8+ cells was not significantly different in patients compared with controls. In common between the patients and the controls were around 30 CD8+ CDR3 sequences.

Comment on this clonotype: The antigen is not known.

The chain is built from TRBV2 and TRBJ1-1; D is possibly TRBD1 (5 bases). The TCR originated in a human donor with aplastic anemia. The sequenced sample was sorted CD4+, CD8+, or CD8+CD57+ T cells (not recorded which) from PBMCs. CDR3 sequence (DNA): TGTGCCAGCAATCACAGGCGCTTGAACACTGAAGCTTTCTTT. Its protein product is CASNHRRLNTEAFF.